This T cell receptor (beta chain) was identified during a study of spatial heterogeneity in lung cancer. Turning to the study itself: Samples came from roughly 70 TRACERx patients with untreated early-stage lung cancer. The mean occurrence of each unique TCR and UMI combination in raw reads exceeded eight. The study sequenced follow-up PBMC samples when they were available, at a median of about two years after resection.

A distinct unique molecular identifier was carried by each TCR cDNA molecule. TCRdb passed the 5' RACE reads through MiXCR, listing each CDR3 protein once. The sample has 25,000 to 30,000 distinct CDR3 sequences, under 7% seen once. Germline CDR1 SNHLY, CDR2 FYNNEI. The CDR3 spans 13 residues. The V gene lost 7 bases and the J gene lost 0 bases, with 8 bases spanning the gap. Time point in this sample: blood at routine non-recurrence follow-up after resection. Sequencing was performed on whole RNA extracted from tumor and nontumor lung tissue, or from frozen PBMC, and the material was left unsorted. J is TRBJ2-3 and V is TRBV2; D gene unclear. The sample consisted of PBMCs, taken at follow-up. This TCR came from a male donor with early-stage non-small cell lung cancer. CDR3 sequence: CASTFDSTDTQYF. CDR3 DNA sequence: TGTGCCAGCACATTCGACAGCACAGATACGCAGTATTTT.